The 26 T cell receptor beta chains below all came from one sample that was sequenced in a study of blood T cells in healthy people across ages (dated by TCRdb to the mid-2010s). Library preparation used 5' RACE. TCRdb records Illumina HiSeq 2500 as the sequencer. The second PCR ran for about 6 to 12 cycles and used a J-beta primer mix along with a sample-barcoded 5' primer. The public reads were quality trimmed at Q25 with fastp and then assembled into clones with MiXCR by TCRdb, keeping productive beta chains. All rows with the same CDR3 protein become a single entry with the most common DNA and genes. In all, the sample holds about 590,000 distinct CDR3 sequences, and about 28% of those were seen once. The ten largest make up approximately 14% of the sample. The sample was blood. The receptors derive from a woman aged 80 or over in good health.

The V gene is TRBV18, the J gene TRBJ1-1; TRBD1 might be the D (6 bases). This CDR3 is 16 amino acids long. Trimming took 4 bases from V and 0 from J, leaving 15 bases between them. Germline values: CDR1 KGHSH, CDR2 LQKENI. The CDR3 DNA reads as TGTGCCAGCTCACTGACAGGAACCTCCATGAACACTGAAGCTTTCTTT. It is translated as CASSLTGTSMNTEAFF. Filled out from reference TRBV18 and TRBJ1-1, the complete variable domain reads NAGVMQNPRHLVRRRGQEARLRCSPMKGHSHVYWYRQLPEEGLKFMVYLQKENIIDESGMPKERFSAEFPKEGPSILRIQQVVRGDSAAYFCASSLTGTSMNTEAFFGQGTRLTVV.

This clonotype was counted many times. This chain uses TRBV6-2 or TRBV6-3 with TRBJ2-3; 12 bases align to TRBD1. The CDR3 has 16 amino acids. Germline values: CDR1 MNHEY, CDR2 SVGEGT. V lost 6 bases and J lost 6; bases outside the gene matches: 10. The CDR3 DNA is TGTGCCAGCAGCACCGGGACAGGGGGCTTTTCGGATACGCAGTATTTT. Protein: CASSTGTGGFSDTQYF.

The rearrangement uses TRBV30 and TRBJ1-6; possible D gene TRBD1, 5 bases. Germline V gene lookup returns CDR1 GTSNPN and CDR2 SVGIG (reference sequence). The CDR3 covers 14 residues. V dropped 8 bases and J dropped 1 base, with 12 bases sitting between them. The CDR3 sequence is CATQDMSYNSPLHF. In nucleotides, the CDR3 is TGTGCCACCCAGGACATGTCCTATAATTCACCCCTCCACTTT. Complete variable domain (other parts from reference TRBV30 and TRBJ1-6): SQTIHQWPATLVQPVGSPLSLECTVEGTSNPNLYWYRQAAGRGLQLLFYSVGIGQISSEVPQNLSASRPQDRQFILSSKKLLLSDSGFYLCATQDMSYNSPLHFGNGTRLTVT.

The chain joins TRBV19 to TRBJ2-7; no firm D call. Germline CDR1 reads LNHDA; CDR2 reads SQIVND (reference sequence). The V and J ends lost 0 bases and 2 bases respectively, with 14 bases between them. This CDR3 comprises 16 residues. The DNA of the CDR3 is TGTGCCAGTAGTATAGATCTGCAAGCTTTCACCTACGAGCAGTACTTC. Translating it yields CASSIDLQAFTYEQYF.

On this clonotype: A much larger clone sits a single nucleotide away, making a read error possible. The chain carries TRBV5-1 and TRBJ1-1, with TRBD1 matching over 9 bases. Germline CDR1 reads SGHRS; CDR2 reads YFSETQ. This CDR3 contains 14 residues. V trimming: 6 bases; J trimming: 5 bases; junction bases outside the gene matches: 8. The CDR3 sequence: CASTQGQGKTEAFF. In nucleotides, the CDR3 is TGCGCCAGCACCCAGGGACAGGGAAAAACTGAAGCTTTCTTT.

This clonotype was counted many times. The chain employs TRBV27 and TRBJ2-1, with 8 bases identical to TRBD1. Trimming removed 5 bases from V and 2 bases from J; junction bases left unmatched: 2. There are 14 residues in the CDR3. Germline CDR1 MNHEY, CDR2 SMNVEV (reference sequence). In nucleotides, the CDR3 is TGTGCCAGCAGTGACAGGGGAACCTACAATGAGCAGTTCTTC. It encodes CASSDRGTYNEQFF.

Notes on this clonotype: Mismatch with germline at one junction end may stem from a read error. The chain couples TRBV4-1 to TRBJ2-7, with a weak D call TRBD1 (5 bases). CDR3 length: 13 amino acids. Germline CDR1 MGHRA, CDR2 YSYEKL. The CDR3 reads CASGQGASYEQYF. The CDR3 DNA follows: TGCGCCAGCGGCCAAGGGGCTAGCTACGAGCAGTACTTC.

About this clonotype itself: This clone may be a read error of a much larger clone one base away. The rearrangement links TRBV7-2 to TRBJ1-5; D not certain. This CDR3 comprises 15 residues. CDR1 is SGHTA and CDR2 is FQGNSA in the germline V gene. CDR3 region: CVSSDGQRQAQPQHF. In nucleotides, the CDR3 is TGTGTCAGCAGCGACGGTCAGCGCCAAGCTCAGCCCCAGCATTTT.

This clonotype appeared many times. The V gene is TRBV7-2, the J gene TRBJ2-3; 9 bases agree with TRBD2. Trimming at V came to 5 bases and at J to 0 bases, leaving 18 bases not matched to a gene. CDR3 length: 20 residues. CDR1 and CDR2 from the germline V gene are SGHTA and FQGNSA. For the CDR3, the DNA is TGTGCCAGCAGCATGACCCCACCAGCGGGGGGTCCTTCTAGCACAGATACGCAGTATTTT. It codes for CASSMTPPAGGPSSTDTQYF.

On this clonotype: At one boundary the junction diverges from the germline segment, which might be a read error. The J gene is TRBJ2-7, the V gene TRBV28; D perhaps matches TRBD1 (6 bases). This CDR3 is built from 14 residues. Germline CDR1 is MDHEN and CDR2 is SYDVKM. CDR3 region: CVSSPGGFSHEQYF. The CDR3 DNA reads TGTGTCAGCAGTCCTGGGGGCTTCTCCCACGAGCAGTACTTC.

As regards this clonotype: This may be a read error: a much more frequent sequence differs by one nucleotide. The conserved phenylalanine or tryptophan is not found at the CDR3 terminus, so this likely reflects a read error. The CDR3, as DNA: TGCGCCAGCAGTGAGGACAGGGGGTACATGAACACTGAAGCTTTCTGT. This encodes CASSEDRGYMNTEAFC. The chain couples TRBV10-2 to TRBJ1-1, with 9 bases fitting TRBD1. CDR1 and CDR2 from the germline V gene are WSHSY and SAAADI. V was pared by 2 bases and J by 0 bases, with 4 bases of the junction left unmatched. The CDR3 runs to 16 residues.

V gene TRBV6-5 combines with J gene TRBJ1-1, with 10 bases lining up with TRBD1. Germline CDR1 is MNHEY and CDR2 is SVGAGI. The length of the CDR3 is 15 residues. Trimming removed 6 bases from V and 3 bases from J; junction bases left unmatched: 7. This CDR3 reads CASRRGGQGDTEAFF. The CDR3 nucleotides read TGTGCCAGCAGAAGGGGAGGACAGGGGGACACTGAAGCTTTCTTT.

This clonotype was counted a few times. Given a much more abundant clone one base away, this may be a read error. The rearrangement links TRBV7-3 to TRBJ2-7, with TRBD1 matching 8 bases. J was trimmed by 7 bases and V by 5 bases; bases with no gene match: 16. The CDR3 runs to 16 residues. CDR1 and CDR2 (germline): SGHTA, FQGTGA. Here the CDR3 reads CASSGRTGILGHEQYF. CDR3 nucleotides: TGTGCCAGCAGCGGACGGACAGGGATACTCGGGCATGAGCAGTACTTC.

On this clonotype itself: A much larger clone lies one base from this, so it may be a read error. The chain is built from TRBV9 and TRBJ2-3; TRBD2 might be the D (7 bases). Germline CDR1 is SGDLS and CDR2 is YYNGEE. Between the trimmed V and J ends, which lost 0 bases and 6 bases, there was a span of 20 bases. The CDR3 runs to 17 residues. The CDR3 here is CASSVVNVGGLMDTQYF. The CDR3 nucleotides are TGTGCCAGCAGCGTAGTCAACGTGGGGGGGCTTATGGATACGCAGTATTTT.

The gene calls are TRBV30 and TRBJ1-2, with 9 bases that match TRBD1. The germline V gene encodes CDR1 GTSNPN and CDR2 SVGIG (reference sequence). V trimming: 5 bases; J trimming: 8 bases; junction bases outside the gene matches: 15. The CDR3 spans 15 residues. CDR3 coding DNA: TGTGCCTGGGGTGGCCCCCCTCGGACAGGGGTGGGCTACACCTTC. Amino acids: CAWGGPPRTGVGYTF.

The chain couples TRBV5-4 to TRBJ2-3, with 9 bases that match TRBD1. The CDR3 length is 16 residues. After removal of 4 bases from V and 4 bases from J, the junction contained 10 bases not matched to a gene. Germline V lookup: CDR1 SGHNT, CDR2 YYREEE (reference sequence). This chain's CDR3 is CASSRPGTGISDTQYF. The CDR3 DNA sequence: TGTGCCAGCAGCCGGCCCGGGACAGGGATTTCAGATACGCAGTATTTT. Together with reference TRBV5-4 and TRBJ2-3, the CDR3 gives the full variable domain: ETGVTQSPTHLIKTRGQQVTLRCSSQSGHNTVSWYQQALGQGPQFIFQYYREEENGRGNFPPRFSGLQFPNYSSELNVNALELDDSALYLCASSRPGTGISDTQYFGPGTRLTVL.

This clonotype was detected ten times or more. V gene TRBV12-3 or TRBV12-4 combines with J gene TRBJ1-1; D is undetermined. The CDR3 spans 14 residues. With 3 bases removed from V and 1 base from J, the gap between germline ends came to 9 bases. The CDR3 region is CASSFERKNTEAFF. The CDR3 DNA reads TGTGCCAGCAGTTTTGAAAGGAAGAACACTGAAGCTTTCTTT.

This clonotype was seen ten or more times. V usage is TRBV20-1 and J usage is TRBJ2-1; 12 nucleotides match TRBD2. The CDR3 is made up of 15 amino acids. With V trimmed by 6 bases and J by 10 bases, 13 bases remained unmatched. In germline, CDR1 is DFQATT, CDR2 SNEGSKA (reference sequence). The CDR3 DNA reads TGCAGTGCCAACAGTCGGCTAGCGGGAGGGCTGGAGCAGTTCTTC. Its protein is CSANSRLAGGLEQFF.

This clonotype has at least ten counts. This chain links TRBV6-1 with TRBJ2-7; D is uncertain. Trimming left V 11 bases short and J 7 bases short, with 15 bases between. The CDR3 is 11 residues long. Germline V lookup: CDR1 MNHNS, CDR2 SASEGT. Here the CDR3 reads CAARKGLEQYF. DNA for the CDR3: TGTGCCGCTCGGAAGGGTCTAGAGCAGTACTTC.

With respect to this clonotype: Since a much larger clone is just one base distant, this may be a read error. This rearrangement joins TRBV2 to TRBJ2-3, with 9 bases aligning to TRBD2. Germline V lookup: CDR1 SNHLY, CDR2 FYNNEI. This CDR3 comprises 15 residues. CDR3 residues: CVSSEGTSRTDTQYF. The DNA for the CDR3 is TGTGTCAGCAGTGAAGGGACTAGCCGCACAGATACGCAGTATTTT.

This clonotype appeared many times. V gene TRBV6-2 or TRBV6-3 combines with J gene TRBJ2-7; 9 bases match TRBD1. The CDR3 has 16 residues. V shed 3 bases, J shed 2 bases, and the junction held 8 bases outside the gene matches. Germline V gives CDR1 MNHEY, CDR2 SVGEGT. CDR3 protein: CASSYDGQGFTYEQYF. The CDR3 coding sequence is TGTGCCAGCAGTTATGACGGACAGGGGTTTACCTACGAGCAGTACTTC.

In its sample, this clonotype was seen a few times. The gene calls are TRBV6-1 and TRBJ2-2; TRBD2 aligns across 10 bases. The CDR3 sequence is 15 residues long. From germline, CDR1 is MNHNS and CDR2 SASEGT. The CDR3: CAAGGLAEYTGELFF. The CDR3 nucleotides read TGTGCAGCCGGAGGACTAGCGGAGTACACCGGGGAGCTGTTTTTT.

The table lists this clonotype with many counts. The chain carries TRBV4-2 and TRBJ2-3, with 9 bases aligning to TRBD2. CDR1 is LGHNA, CDR2 YNFKEQ, per germline. This CDR3 spans 15 amino acids. V was pared by 10 bases and J by 2 bases, with 10 bases of the junction left unmatched. CDR3 protein: CATSLERGATDTQYF. The CDR3, as DNA: TGTGCCACCTCGTTGGAGCGGGGGGCCACAGATACGCAGTATTTT.

At least ten counts were recorded for this clonotype. The V call is TRBV20-1, the J call TRBJ2-7; D might be TRBD1 (6 bases). This CDR3 contains 12 residues. Trimming took 3 bases from V and 2 from J, leaving 8 bases between them. Per germline, CDR1 DFQATT and CDR2 SNEGSKA (reference sequence). In DNA form, the CDR3 reads TGCAGTGCTAGGGACAGACCCTACGAGCAGTACTTC. This codes for CSARDRPYEQYF.

A remark on this clonotype: A much larger clone differs from this one at a single base, so this may be a read error. The chain carries TRBV29-1 and TRBJ2-5; D is unresolved. The germline V and J ends were trimmed by 7 bases and 2 bases, with 11 bases remaining between them. Germline values: CDR1 SQVTM, CDR2 ANQGSEA. The CDR3 extends over 12 amino acids. The CDR3 here is CSGQDGQETQYF. The CDR3 DNA follows: TGCAGCGGCCAGGACGGACAAGAGACCCAGTACTTC.

This clonotype was detected a few times. One base away lies a much larger clone, so this may be a sequencing read error. The chain links TRBV7-2 to TRBJ2-1; D may be TRBD2 (6 bases). The CDR3 is 14 amino acids. Looked up from germline, CDR1 is SGHTA and CDR2 is FQGNSA. Trimming took 7 bases from V and 4 from J, leaving 14 bases between them. The CDR3 coding sequence is TGTGCCAGCAACTTCGGGCGGGGTTACAATGAGCAGTTCTTC. Its translation: CASNFGRGYNEQFF.